This passage covers 20 T cell receptor beta chains from one sample sequenced in a study of blood T cell repertoires in COVID-19. Generated by immunoSEQ multiplex PCR, the TCRdb table keeps only in-frame clones and is missing some. Here the sample spans around 86,000 clones, about 87% being singletons. Sequencing input: peripheral blood. Source of these receptors: a human donor with acute or convalescent COVID-19. The donor label of this sample is uncertain.

V usage is TRBV3-1 (or the pseudogene TRBV3-2) and J usage is TRBJ2-7, with TRBD1 identical over 7 bases. The CDR3 is made up of 14 amino acids. Trimming removed 0 bases from V and 2 bases from J; junction bases left unmatched: 1. Per the germline V gene, CDR1 is LGHDT and CDR2 is YNNKEL (reference sequence). The CDR3 DNA follows: TGTGCCAGCAGCCAAGATCAGGGGGCCTACGAGCAGTACTTC. Translating gives CASSQDQGAYEQYF.

In DNA, the CDR3 is TGTGCCACCAGCACGACTAGCGGGGGCCAAGAGACCCAGTACTTC. Amino acid sequence: CATSTTSGGQETQYF. The chain carries TRBV24-1 and TRBJ2-5; 12 bases are a match to TRBD2. Germline values: CDR1 KGHDR, CDR2 SFDVKD. With V trimmed by 7 bases and J by 1 base, 3 bases remained unmatched. The CDR3 spans 15 residues.

This sequence joins TRBV5-4 and TRBJ1-6; 8 bases agree with TRBD1. CDR1 and CDR2 from the germline V gene are SGHNT and YYREEE (reference sequence). The CDR3 has 16 amino acids. Germline trimming cut 4 bases from V and 7 bases from J; bases unmatched to any gene: 10. The CDR3 DNA reads as TGTGCCAGCAGCCGACAGGGGCTAGGGCTCAATTCACCCCTCCACTTT. Protein: CASSRQGLGLNSPLHF.

The chain is built from TRBV27 and TRBJ1-1; a weak D match, TRBD1 (5 bases). The V end lost 5 bases, the J end lost 1 base, and 11 bases lay between the germline ends. This CDR3 contains 14 residues. In germline, CDR1 is MNHEY, CDR2 SMNVEV (reference sequence). The CDR3, as DNA: TGTGCCAGCAGTGCCGACAGAAAGAACACTGAAGCTTTCTTT. It yields the protein CASSADRKNTEAFF.

This rearrangement joins TRBV19 to TRBJ2-5; maybe TRBD2 (7 bases). Between the trimmed V and J ends, which lost 2 bases and 5 bases, there was a span of 12 bases. This CDR3 comprises 14 residues. CDR1 is LNHDA and CDR2 is SQIVND in the germline V gene (reference sequence). The CDR3, as DNA: TGTGCCAGTAGTATAAGGGCGGGGGCGGAGACCCAGTACTTC. It encodes CASSIRAGAETQYF.

The J gene is TRBJ2-5, the V gene TRBV7-2; 11 bases match TRBD2. Unmatched junction bases numbered 6, after V lost 2 bases and J lost 4 bases. Germline V gene sequence: CDR1 SGHTA, CDR2 FQGNSA. The CDR3 totals 16 residues. In DNA, the CDR3 is TGTGCCAGCAGCTTATGGGCTAGCGGGGGGATAGAGACCCAGTACTTC. Translated: CASSLWASGGIETQYF.

The V gene is TRBV7-3, the J gene TRBJ2-2, with TRBD2 matching over 10 bases. Germline V gene data show CDR1 as SGHTA and CDR2 as FQGTGA. The CDR3 consists of 20 residues. V gave up 5 bases and J gave up 1 base; unmatched junction bases: 16. The DNA for the CDR3 is TGTGCCAGCAGCGCCCGGGGGCCCGGGACTAGCGATAGGAACACCGGGGAGCTGTTTTTT. Its protein is CASSARGPGTSDRNTGELFF.

The V gene is TRBV10-3, the J gene TRBJ1-2; 8 bases are a match to TRBD1. Germline V CDR1 and CDR2: ENHRY, SYGVKD. The CDR3 is made up of 16 amino acids. V lost 4 bases and J lost 0; bases outside the gene matches: 7. CDR3 protein: CAISVGTGYTNYGYTF. The DNA of the CDR3 is TGTGCCATCAGTGTAGGGACAGGTTACACTAACTATGGCTACACCTTC.

This chain links TRBV6-2 or TRBV6-3 with TRBJ1-1; TRBD1 matches at 10 bases. The trim removed 0 bases at V and 0 bases at J, leaving 1 base unmatched. Germline V gene lookup returns CDR1 MNHEY and CDR2 SVGEGT. The CDR3 length is 16 residues. Here the CDR3 reads CASSYSTGGLNTEAFF. In DNA, the CDR3 is TGTGCCAGCAGTTACTCGACAGGGGGCTTGAACACTGAAGCTTTCTTT.

This chain uses TRBV7-9 with TRBJ1-1; 7 bases are a match to TRBD1. In germline, CDR1 is SEHNR, CDR2 FQNEAQ (reference sequence). J was trimmed by 0 bases and V by 6 bases; bases with no gene match: 4. The length of the CDR3 is 14 residues. The CDR3 nucleotides are TGTGCCAGCAGTTTGGGACAGATGAACACTGAAGCTTTCTTT. Protein sequence: CASSLGQMNTEAFF. Full variable domain (rest looked up from reference TRBV7-9 and TRBJ1-1): DTGVSQNPRHKITKRGQNVTFRCDPISEHNRLYWYRQTLGQGPEFLTYFQNEAQLEKSRLLSDRFSAERPKGSFSTLEIQRTEQGDSAMYLCASSLGQMNTEAFFGQGTRLTVV.

This sequence joins TRBV21-1 and TRBJ1-4; the table names TRBD1, a call not compared with the DNA. TRBV21-1 corresponds to a pseudogene. CDR3 size: 11 residues. The CDR3 DNA sequence: TGTTCAGGGATACCTAATGAAAAACTGTTTTTT. It encodes CSGIPNEKLFF.

The V call is TRBV5-5, the J call TRBJ1-1; D may be TRBD1 (5 bases). Germline CDR1 SGHKS, CDR2 YYEKEE (reference sequence). The CDR3 spans 14 residues. Between the trimmed V and J ends, which lost 0 bases and 4 bases, there was a span of 10 bases. CDR3 protein: CASSLASGVTEAFF. In DNA form, the CDR3 reads TGTGCCAGCAGCTTGGCTTCGGGGGTCACTGAAGCTTTCTTT. Full variable domain (rest looked up from reference TRBV5-5 and TRBJ1-1): DAGVTQSPTHLIKTRGQQVTLRCSPISGHKSVSWYQQVLGQGPQFIFQYYEKEERGRGNFPDRFSARQFPNYSSELNVNALLLGDSALYLCASSLASGVTEAFFGQGTRLTVV.

This clone was observed once. The V gene is TRBV28, the J gene TRBJ1-1; 8 bases map to TRBD1. Looked up from germline, CDR1 is MDHEN and CDR2 is SYDVKM. Germline trimming cut 4 bases from V and 5 bases from J; bases unmatched to any gene: 9. The CDR3 has 15 amino acids. The CDR3 DNA sequence: TGTGCCAGCAGTTCAGGGGGCGCGGGTAGGACTGAAGCTTTCTTT. Residues: CASSSGGAGRTEAFF.

The chain joins TRBV4-1 to TRBJ2-1; weak D call: TRBD1 (7 bases). The ends were cut back, 2 bases at V and 6 bases at J, with 14 bases in the middle. CDR3 length: 15 residues. CDR1 is MGHRA, CDR2 YSYEKL, per germline. The CDR3 protein is CASSQFQGGSNEQFF. The CDR3 nucleotides read TGCGCCAGCAGCCAATTCCAGGGGGGCTCCAATGAGCAGTTCTTC.

The chain is built from TRBV19 and TRBJ1-2; 7 positions match TRBD1. This CDR3 spans 15 amino acids. CDR1 and CDR2 from the germline V gene are LNHDA and SQIVND (reference sequence). V shed 2 bases and J 8 bases; nucleotides not matched to a gene: 11. In DNA, the CDR3 is TGTGCCAGTAGTATATCGCAAGGAGGGGGCGACGGCTACACCTTC. Encoded protein: CASSISQGGGDGYTF.

J is TRBJ2-7 and V is TRBV5-4, with D hard to call. CDR1 is SGHNT, CDR2 YYREEE, per germline (reference sequence). The CDR3 loop spans 13 amino acids. Trimming cost V 1 base and J 4 bases, with 9 bases left between them. The chain's CDR3 is CASSLSTGYEQYF. In DNA, the CDR3 is TGTGCCAGCAGCTTGTCTACCGGGTACGAGCAGTACTTC.

This clone was seen once. The rearrangement uses TRBV18 and TRBJ1-1; D ambiguous. The CDR3 covers 14 residues. Trimming pared 2 bases from V and 6 bases from J, leaving 13 bases between. Per the germline V gene, CDR1 is KGHSH and CDR2 is LQKENI. CDR3 DNA sequence: TGTGCCAGCTCACCAGATATCGAACATCCTGAAGCTTTCTTT. This codes for CASSPDIEHPEAFF.

This chain joins TRBV11-2 and TRBJ1-1; D is unclear. CDR3 length: 15 residues. The germline V and J ends were trimmed by 3 bases and 4 bases, with 15 bases remaining between them. Germline V gene lookup returns CDR1 SGHAT and CDR2 FQNNGV. CDR3 in amino acids: CASSLIPADSTEAFF. The CDR3 DNA is TGTGCCAGCAGCTTGATCCCGGCGGACTCCACTGAAGCTTTCTTT.

The rearrangement joins TRBV5-1 to TRBJ2-5, with TRBD2 matching over 8 bases. CDR1 SGHRS and CDR2 YFSETQ come from the germline V gene. CDR3 length equals 15 residues. The ends lost 7 bases at V and 1 base at J; junction bases unmatched: 9. CDR3 nucleotide sequence: TGCGCCAGCTCAGTCGGGGGGGTAGTCCAAGAGACCCAGTACTTC. It encodes CASSVGGVVQETQYF.

The rearrangement joins TRBV3-1 (or the pseudogene TRBV3-2) to TRBJ1-3, with D unresolved. Germline V gives CDR1 LGHDT, CDR2 YNNKEL (reference sequence). Trimming removed 3 bases from V and 2 bases from J, with 11 bases in between. CDR3 length equals 15 residues. As DNA, the CDR3 is TGTGCCAGCAGCCAGGGAGGCACAGCTGGAAACACCATATATTTT. Translated: CASSQGGTAGNTIYF.